This TCR beta chain is from a study of cytomegalovirus exposure and HLA in healthy donors. Notes on the study in general: Being productive about 87% or about 30% of the time was typical of most TCR beta V segments in an earlier analysis. Overall, around 160 TCR beta chains were annotated as cytomegalovirus-associated. Reports indicate that TCR beta sequences accurately predicted the HLA-A and HLA-B alleles of most subjects.

Despite likely unrecorded immune exposures, the donors were nominally healthy at the time of sampling. V shed 2 bases and J shed 0 bases, with 10 bases lying between them. The CDR3 is 16 residues long. The V gene's germline CDR1 is MNHNS and CDR2 SASEGT. Use of 60 Vbeta and 13 Jbeta primers characterized the PCR. Only in-frame clones appear in the TCRdb table, and some are missing; sequencing was by immunoSEQ multiplex PCR. This sample carries about 190,000 clones, 77% of them seen once, and the ten largest clones take approximately 2%. This clone came up a few times. Its antigen is unknown. The receptor's source is a woman aged 30 to 39 in good health and CMV-seropositive. Sequenced sample: PBMCs. J is TRBJ1-4 and V is TRBV6-1; D is undetermined. The CDR3 spells CASSEIASATNEKLFF. The CDR3 DNA follows: TGTGCCAGCAGTGAAATCGCCAGCGCAACTAATGAAAAACTGTTTTTT.